This T cell receptor beta chain was sequenced during a study of Graves' ophthalmopathy and Graves' hyperthyroidism (dated by TCRdb to the late 2010s). Context from the whole study: Peripheral blood was collected before any treatment was given, at the time of initial diagnosis. The study used signatures of the TCR beta repertoire to tell Graves' ophthalmopathy apart from Graves' hyperthyroidism and to predict which patients would progress to ophthalmopathy. In total, 135 blood samples were TCR-sequenced: roughly 45 ophthalmopathy, under 80 hyperthyroidism and around 17 hyperthyroidism-to-ophthalmopathy patients. To explore V-J signatures distinguishing ophthalmopathy from hyperthyroidism, a discovery set of around 97 patients (roughly 42 ophthalmopathy, over 55 stable hyperthyroidism) was enrolled. An independent validation cohort comprised 18 hyperthyroidism patients and some 16 patients who later progressed from hyperthyroidism to ophthalmopathy. In roughly 6 hyperthyroidism patients, T-cell repertoires of thyroid tissue and blood were compared. After sampling, hyperthyroidism patients received methimazole starting at 30 mg daily, and ophthalmopathy patients received high-dose intravenous methylprednisolone. The roughly 100 discovery patients were randomly split 7:3 into training and test sets.

For repertoire sequencing, the TCR beta CDR3 regions were amplified from RNA transcripts. HTBI primers and the Qiagen OneStep RT-PCR kit were used in a first-round RT-PCR, which was followed by a second-round multiplex PCR, size selection and purification. Libraries were sequenced paired-end with 100 bp reads on an Illumina HiSeq2000. The paper's processing steps were these. SOAPnuke was used to process the reads, throwing out any read that had adapters, had uncalled bases, had a mean Phred below 15, or lacked an exact constant-primer or identifier match. COPE v1.2.5 was used to merge high-quality paired reads. Each unique nucleotide sequence was defined as a clonotype, and clonotypes were aligned to IMGT TRB V, D and J references with MiTCR v1.1. The analysis was limited to V-J combinations with a frequency above 0.0001, which together covered about 99% of the repertoires. A TCR clonal expansion and chaos score per V-J combination was defined as the ratio of F50 clonal expansion to chaos observed in the TCRdist matrix. Welch's t-statistics and random forest were used to reduce the features to roughly 14 V-J combinations, which were then used as input to a naive Bayes classifier. Thyroid-blood repertoire similarity was quantified with the Morisita-Horn index. In-frame beta chains were kept once TCRdb had trimmed the public reads at Q25 with fastp and called clones with MiXCR. Identical CDR3 proteins give one entry, which carries the most common genes and DNA. In this record, the V and J calls reflect TCRdb's handling and not the investigators' own analysis. The sample profile shows over 200,000 distinct CDR3 sequences; roughly 29% of them were found once. 8.5% to 9.5% of the sample goes to the ten largest clones.

Study-wide findings and limitations: Sample size was not statistically predetermined, and group allocation was not concealed from the investigators. Most of the expanded thyroid clonotypes with a frequency above 0.001 were also detected in blood, and it was suggested that the thyroid immune response may be reflected by blood repertoires. In cross-validation, the 13-signature model distinguished ophthalmopathy from stable hyperthyroidism with about 90% sensitivity and around 84% specificity, while in the test set the corresponding values were around 79% and 71%. In validation, the model predicted ophthalmopathy progression with 55% to 71% sensitivity and roughly 72% specificity; some 13 predicted patients were CT-confirmed with GO in a median of 6.5 months.

The ophthalmopathy patients had moderately to severely active disease, with a Clinical Activity Score of 3 or higher, a NOSPECS grade of 4 or higher, and a disease duration of less than 3 months. Patients with other autoimmune diseases, uncontrolled infections, pregnancy or lactation were excluded from the study. Diagnosis was based on clinical symptoms, serum thyroxine, TRAb, thyroid ultrasound and orbital computed tomography. Using Ficoll-Paque density gradient centrifugation, PBMCs were isolated from approximately 11 ml of fresh peripheral blood. Total RNA was extracted using Trizol reagent, and RNA quality was checked on an Agilent 2100 Bioanalyzer. The germline V and J ends show losses of 6 bases and 3 bases respectively, and no gene match explains 10 bases of the junction. The germline V gene (reference sequence) provides CDR1 DFQATT and CDR2 SNEGSKA. Inclusive of the bounding cysteine and phenylalanine, the CDR3 is 14 residues long. CDR3 DNA is the only sequence kept; it has 42 bases, read in frame from the first base.

This clonotype appeared many times. Its antigen remains undetermined. The input lacks base qualities; no much larger clone sits a single base away. The sample was peripheral blood. This sequence was found in a man between 45 and 60 years old with Graves' ophthalmopathy. Donor details come from another sample of the same person, matched by shared clones. Recombination joined TRBV20-1 with TRBJ2-7; 8 bases in the middle match TRBD2. The DNA is as follows: TGCAGTGCCCCGGTGGGACTAGGGGACTACGAGCAGTACTTC. Its protein is CSAPVGLGDYEQYF.